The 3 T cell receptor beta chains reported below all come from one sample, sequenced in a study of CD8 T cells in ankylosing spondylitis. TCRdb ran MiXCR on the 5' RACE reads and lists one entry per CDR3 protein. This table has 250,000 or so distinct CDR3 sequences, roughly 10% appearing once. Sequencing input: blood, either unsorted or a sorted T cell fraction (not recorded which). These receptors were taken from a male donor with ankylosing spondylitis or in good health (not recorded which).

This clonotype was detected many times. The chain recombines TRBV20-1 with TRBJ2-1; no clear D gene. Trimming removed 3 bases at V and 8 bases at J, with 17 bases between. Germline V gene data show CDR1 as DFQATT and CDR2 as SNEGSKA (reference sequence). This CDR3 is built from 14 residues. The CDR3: CSASTHRIRDEQFF. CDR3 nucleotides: TGCAGTGCTAGCACCCACCGAATTAGGGATGAGCAGTTCTTC.

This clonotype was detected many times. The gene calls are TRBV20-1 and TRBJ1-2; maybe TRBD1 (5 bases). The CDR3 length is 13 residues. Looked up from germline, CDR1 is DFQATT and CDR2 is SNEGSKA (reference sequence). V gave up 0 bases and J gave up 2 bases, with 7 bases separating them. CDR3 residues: CSAREAGNYGYTF. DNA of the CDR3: TGCAGTGCTAGAGAGGCAGGGAACTATGGCTACACCTTC.

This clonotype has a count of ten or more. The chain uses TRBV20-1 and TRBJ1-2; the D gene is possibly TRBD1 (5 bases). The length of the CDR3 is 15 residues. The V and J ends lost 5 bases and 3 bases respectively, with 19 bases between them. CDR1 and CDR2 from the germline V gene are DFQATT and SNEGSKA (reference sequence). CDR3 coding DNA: TGCAGTGCTCCACAACTCAAAGCAGGGCACTATGGCTACACCTTC. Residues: CSAPQLKAGHYGYTF.